The 24 T cell receptor beta chains below come from one sample, sequenced in a study of blood T cell repertoires in COVID-19. The method was immunoSEQ multiplex PCR; TCRdb's version includes in-frame clones alone and lacks a portion of them. The sample yields about 210,000 clones, 92% seen once. Sequenced sample: peripheral blood. These TCRs come from a man aged 30-40 years with acute or convalescent COVID-19.

The chain joins TRBV29-1 to TRBJ2-5; unclear D gene. Germline V gene sequence: CDR1 SQVTM, CDR2 ANQGSEA. The CDR3 runs to 13 residues. The ends were cut back, 3 bases at V and 5 bases at J, with 13 bases in the middle. CDR3 sequence reads: CSVDLVSGETQYF. DNA of the CDR3: TGCAGCGTTGATTTGGTCTCCGGGGAGACCCAGTACTTC.

The chain combines TRBV30 with TRBJ2-1, with a possible D match to TRBD2 (6 bases). V was clipped by 4 bases and J by 2 bases, with 9 bases between them. From germline, CDR1 is GTSNPN and CDR2 SVGIG (reference sequence). This CDR3 comprises 13 residues. Written as DNA, the CDR3 is TGTGCCTGGACCCGGAGGGCCTACAATGAGCAGTTCTTC. Translating gives CAWTRRAYNEQFF.

The chain joins TRBV29-1 to TRBJ2-5; 10 positions agree with TRBD1. The V gene's germline CDR1 is SQVTM and CDR2 ANQGSEA. The CDR3 is 17 residues long. Trimming cost V 1 base and J 4 bases; bases outside gene matches: 12. As DNA, the CDR3 is TGCAGCGTTGAAGGGCTACTGGACAGGGGGTTCGTAGAGACCCAGTACTTC. As protein: CSVEGLLDRGFVETQYF.

In this sample, this clone turned up once. The rearrangement uses TRBV14 and TRBJ1-1; D ambiguous. This CDR3 has 15 amino acids. Germline values: CDR1 SGHDN, CDR2 FVKESK. Deletions cut 3 bases from V and 5 bases from J, with 16 bases between. CDR3 bases: TGTGCCAGCAGCCACATCGCGGCCGGAGGGACTGAAGCTTTCTTT. This encodes CASSHIAAGGTEAFF.

The count of this clone is one. The CDR3 spells CSVQQGWSTEAFF. The CDR3 DNA follows: TGCAGCGTTCAACAGGGCTGGAGCACTGAAGCTTTCTTT. This chain uses TRBV29-1 with TRBJ1-1, with a tentative D call TRBD1 (6 bases). Between the trimmed V and J ends, which lost 5 bases and 4 bases, there was a span of 14 bases. The CDR3 totals 13 residues. Germline CDR1 and CDR2: SQVTM and ANQGSEA.

In its sample, this clone was seen once. The rearrangement links TRBV4-1 to TRBJ2-1; D possibly corresponds to TRBD1 (5 bases). This CDR3 spans 14 amino acids. The germline V gene has CDR1 MGHRA and CDR2 YSYEKL. V lost 0 bases to trimming and J lost 9 bases, with 12 bases between them. CDR3 in amino acids: CASSQDLVRGEQFF. In DNA, the CDR3 is TGCGCCAGCAGCCAAGATTTAGTTAGGGGTGAGCAGTTCTTC.

The rearrangement links TRBV28 to TRBJ1-2; D is perhaps TRBD1 (6 bases). Germline CDR1 MDHEN, CDR2 SYDVKM. V lost 6 bases to trimming and J lost 4 bases, with 18 bases between them. The CDR3 is 15 residues long. This CDR3 is CASSIQTRGGYGYTF. For the CDR3, the DNA is TGTGCCAGCAGCATACAAACTAGGGGGGGCTATGGCTACACCTTC.

J is TRBJ2-1 and V is TRBV18, with D tentatively TRBD2 (6 bases). The CDR3 contains 13 residues. Trimming took off 4 bases at V and 9 bases at J, with 13 bases between the two ends. Germline CDR1 reads KGHSH; CDR2 reads LQKENI. The CDR3 loop reads CASSLMEGSEQFF. The DNA of the CDR3 is TGTGCCAGCTCACTCATGGAGGGTAGTGAGCAGTTCTTC.

The rearrangement links TRBV5-4 to TRBJ1-2; 7 nucleotides align to TRBD1. Germline CDR1 reads SGHNT; CDR2 reads YYREEE (reference sequence). The ends lost 5 bases at V and 6 bases at J; junction bases unmatched: 7. The CDR3 spans 13 residues. The DNA for the CDR3 is TGTGCCAGCAGTAAGGGGGCGGAGAATGGCTACACCTTC. This sequence encodes CASSKGAENGYTF. The whole variable domain, filled in from reference TRBV5-4 and TRBJ1-2, reads ETGVTQSPTHLIKTRGQQVTLRCSSQSGHNTVSWYQQALGQGPQFIFQYYREEENGRGNFPPRFSGLQFPNYSSELNVNALELDDSALYLCASSKGAENGYTFGSGTRLTVV.

This clone was seen a handful of times. The V gene is TRBV3-1 (or the pseudogene TRBV3-2), the J gene TRBJ1-5; D not certain. The V gene lost 2 bases and the J gene lost 0 bases, with 8 bases spanning the gap. Germline lookup yields CDR1 LGHDT and CDR2 YNNKEL (reference sequence). This CDR3 contains 15 residues. CDR3 coding DNA: TGTGCCAGCAGCCAATGGTTCGGTAGCAATCAGCCCCAGCATTTT. Amino acid sequence: CASSQWFGSNQPQHF.

The V call is TRBV9, the J call TRBJ1-4, with TRBD1 identical over 7 bases. Germline CDR1 and CDR2: SGDLS and YYNGEE. This CDR3 is built from 17 residues. J lost 4 bases, V lost 0 bases, and 9 bases had no gene match. CDR3 sequence: CASSVGRSGQHNEKLFF. The CDR3 DNA follows: TGTGCCAGCAGCGTAGGGAGGTCGGGACAGCATAATGAAAAACTGTTTTTT.

This sequence joins TRBV28 and TRBJ1-3, with D unresolved. Germline assignment: CDR1 MDHEN and CDR2 SYDVKM. The CDR3 loop spans 14 amino acids. V lost 9 bases to trimming and J lost 3 bases, with 15 bases between them. The CDR3 sequence is CASSHFSGGNTIYF. For the CDR3, the DNA is TGTGCCAGTTCTCATTTTTCGGGTGGAAACACCATATATTTT.

The chain carries TRBV6-5 and TRBJ2-6; no reliable D call. The CDR3 contains 15 residues. Per germline, CDR1 MNHEY and CDR2 SVGAGI. Between the trimmed V and J ends, which lost 0 bases and 0 bases, there was a span of 3 bases. CDR3: CASSYSASGANVLTF. DNA of the CDR3: TGTGCCAGCAGTTACTCGGCCTCTGGGGCCAACGTCCTGACTTTC.

The chain links TRBV28 to TRBJ2-5, with D maybe TRBD2 (5 bases). Trimming took 5 bases from V and 1 from J, leaving 20 bases between them. The CDR3 length is 17 residues. Germline V gene sequence: CDR1 MDHEN, CDR2 SYDVKM. In DNA form, the CDR3 reads TGTGCCAGCAGTCCCACCACGGGTGGTAGCGCCCAAGAGACCCAGTACTTC. It encodes CASSPTTGGSAQETQYF. The full variable domain, its missing parts supplied by reference TRBV28 and TRBJ2-5, is DVKVTQSSRYLVKRTGEKVFLECVQDMDHENMFWYRQDPGLGLRLIYFSYDVKMKEKGDIPEGYSVSREKKERFSLILESASTNQTSMYLCASSPTTGGSAQETQYFGPGTRLLVL.

V and J are TRBV7-2 and TRBJ2-2; D possibly corresponds to TRBD1 (5 bases). The CDR3 is 16 residues long. Germline-derived CDR1 and CDR2 are SGHTA and FQGNSA. Trimming removed 5 bases at V and 4 bases at J, with 17 bases between. Here the CDR3 DNA reads TGTGCCAGCAGCCTAGTAGGGGCGCGCGGCACCGGGGAGCTGTTTTTT. Translating gives CASSLVGARGTGELFF.

V is TRBV5-1 and J is TRBJ2-7, with no clear D. This CDR3 has 11 residues. Trimming took off 0 bases at V and 6 bases at J, with 4 bases between the two ends. Germline CDR1 is SGHRS and CDR2 is YFSETQ. CDR3 protein: CASSLGPEQYF. The CDR3 DNA reads as TGCGCCAGCAGCTTGGGGCCCGAGCAGTACTTC.

The chain links TRBV30 to TRBJ1-5, with D possibly matching TRBD1 (5 bases). The germline V and J ends were trimmed by 0 bases and 6 bases, with 12 bases remaining between them. Germline CDR1 and CDR2: GTSNPN and SVGIG (reference sequence). The CDR3 length is 14 residues. This CDR3 is CAWSVMRGGQPQHF. The CDR3 DNA follows: TGTGCCTGGAGTGTAATGCGGGGCGGTCAGCCCCAGCATTTT.

J is TRBJ2-3 and V is TRBV19; D unresolved. Germline lookup yields CDR1 LNHDA and CDR2 SQIVND (reference sequence). The V end lost 7 bases, the J end lost 2 bases, and 13 bases lay between the germline ends. The CDR3 spans 14 residues. The CDR3 DNA is TGTGCCAGTAAAGAGGTACACTACACAGATACGCAGTATTTT. This gives the protein CASKEVHYTDTQYF. The full variable domain, in which reference TRBV19 and TRBJ2-3 provide the parts outside the CDR3, is DGGITQSPKYLFRKEGQNVTLSCEQNLNHDAMYWYRQDPGQGLRLIYYSQIVNDFQKGDIAEGYSVSREKKESFPLTVTSAQKNPTAFYLCASKEVHYTDTQYFGPGTRLTVL.

This chain connects TRBV5-6 to TRBJ2-2, with 11 bases lining up with TRBD2. The junction had 7 bases not matched to a gene; V was cut back by 5 bases and J by 7 bases. The length of the CDR3 is 15 residues. Germline loops: CDR1 SGHDT, CDR2 YYEEEE. The CDR3, as DNA: TGTGCCAGCAGTCGGATAGCGGGAGGGTTCGGGGAGCTGTTTTTT. It specifies CASSRIAGGFGELFF.

This clone has more than one count but fewer than ten. The chain employs TRBV4-1 and TRBJ2-1; D is ambiguous. CDR3 length: 15 amino acids. V was shortened by 4 bases and J by 2 bases, with 12 bases between the two germline ends. CDR1 is MGHRA, CDR2 YSYEKL, per germline. CDR3 amino acids: CASSRHAVTYNEQFF. CDR3 bases: TGCGCCAGCAGCCGGCACGCCGTCACCTACAATGAGCAGTTCTTC.

CDR3 sequence (DNA): TGCGCCAGCAGCGCCGCCCGGGACACTATCTTGAACACTGAAGCTTTCTTT. Its translation is CASSAARDTILNTEAFF. The rearrangement links TRBV4-1 to TRBJ1-1; weak D call: TRBD1 (6 bases). The V end was cut by 5 bases, the J end by 0 bases, with 19 bases between. The CDR3 spans 17 residues. Germline values: CDR1 MGHRA, CDR2 YSYEKL.

Regarding this clone: This CDR3 is also generated by other DNA sequences in the sample. The chain is built from TRBV5-1 and TRBJ2-5; 8 bases are shared with TRBD2. Germline lookup yields CDR1 SGHRS and CDR2 YFSETQ. There are 14 residues in the CDR3. With V trimmed by 3 bases and J by 5 bases, 6 bases remained unmatched. The CDR3 bases are TGCGCCAGCAGCTCCCCGGGGGGGAGGGAGACCCAGTACTTC. The encoded protein is CASSSPGGRETQYF.

V is TRBV23-1 and J is TRBJ2-2; no clear D. TRBV23-1 is placed among ORFs of uncertain function. CDR3 length: 18 residues. The V gene lost 2 bases and the J gene lost 1 base, with 17 bases spanning the gap. The DNA for the CDR3 is TGCGCCAGCAGTCAACTACCGTCTTTTAGCAGGAACACCGGGGAGCTGTTTTTT. It yields the protein CASSQLPSFSRNTGELFF.

This clone has a single count. The V and J genes are TRBV19 and TRBJ1-3; D unresolved. The germline V gene has CDR1 LNHDA and CDR2 SQIVND (reference sequence). V was clipped by 4 bases and J by 0 bases, with 7 bases between them. The CDR3 spans 14 residues. CDR3 in amino acids: CASSTVPSGNTIYF. The CDR3 region has the DNA TGTGCCAGTAGTACGGTCCCCTCTGGAAACACCATATATTTT.